What follows is one TCR beta chain and its context. The sample is drawn from a study of T cell clusters in autoimmune cytopenias. Study as a whole: The median distinct TRB clonotype count was 2,000 to 2,500 per sample, from a median approximately 52,000 reads.

The length of the CDR3 is 15 residues. CDR1 and CDR2 (germline): MNHEY, SVGAGI. One tube held mixed TRB-A and TRB-B primer pools for touch-down PCR. With the multiplex PCR reads reprocessed, TCRdb shows one record per CDR3 protein and no DNA. The table for this sample gives about 7,200 distinct CDR3 sequences. TRB was amplified from approximately 230 ng of peripheral blood genomic DNA per sample. The same specimen was also included in a second study, on T cell repertoires in aging, cancer and after chemotherapy. Per that study: In each cancer cohort, median generation probability increased across chemotherapy, suggesting thymic output rebounded.

The V and J genes are TRBV6-5 and TRBJ1-5; the D call of TRBD1 rests on TCRdb alone, since no DNA is present to check it. The receptor comes from a human donor in good health. The sample consisted of peripheral blood. The CDR3 protein is CASRPPGGSGQPQHF.